This passage covers 2 T cell receptor beta chains from one sample sequenced in a study of shared T cell receptors in the human thymus. Only in-frame clones appear in the TCRdb table, and some are missing; sequencing was by immunoSEQ multiplex PCR. The profile covers about 730,000 clones, with 70% to 90% appearing a single time and more than 0.008% taken by the ten largest. The data also belong to a second study, concerning human thymus T cells.

Sample: thymocytes. These receptors originate from a girl under two years old with a congenital heart defect.

The CDR3 sequence: CASSGHPRTNLVGYTF. The CDR3 DNA reads as TGTGCCAGCAGCGGACACCCGAGGACAAACTTGGTGGGCTACACCTTC. V usage is TRBV9 and J usage is TRBJ1-2, with D possibly being TRBD1 (5 bases). V dropped 3 bases and J dropped 8 bases, with 23 bases sitting between them. Germline CDR1 SGDLS, CDR2 YYNGEE. CDR3 size: 16 residues.

This chain connects TRBV5-1 to TRBJ2-5, with D possibly TRBD1 on 5 matching bases. The germline gives CDR1 SGHRS, CDR2 YFSETQ. The V end was cut by 2 bases, the J end by 5 bases, with 16 bases between. The CDR3 covers 15 residues. CDR3 amino acids: CASSFRVGHRETQYF. CDR3 bases: TGCGCCAGCAGCTTCCGTGTTGGGCACAGGGAGACCCAGTACTTC.